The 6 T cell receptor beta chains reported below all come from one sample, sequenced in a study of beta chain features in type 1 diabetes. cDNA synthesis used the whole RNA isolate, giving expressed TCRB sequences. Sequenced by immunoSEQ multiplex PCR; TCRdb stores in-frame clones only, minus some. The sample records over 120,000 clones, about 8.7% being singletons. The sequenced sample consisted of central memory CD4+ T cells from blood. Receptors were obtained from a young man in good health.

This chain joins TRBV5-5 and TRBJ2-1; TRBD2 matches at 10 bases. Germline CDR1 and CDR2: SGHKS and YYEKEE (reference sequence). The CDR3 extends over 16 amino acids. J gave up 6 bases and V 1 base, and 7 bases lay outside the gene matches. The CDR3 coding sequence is TGTGCCAGCAGCTTGAGGGCCAGCGGGGGGGCCAATGAGCAGTTCTTC. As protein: CASSLRASGGANEQFF.

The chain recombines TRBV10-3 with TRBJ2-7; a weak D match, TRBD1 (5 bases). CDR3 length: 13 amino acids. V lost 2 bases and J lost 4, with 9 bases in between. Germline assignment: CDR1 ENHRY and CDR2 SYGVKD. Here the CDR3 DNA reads TGTGCCATCAGTGAGGGGGCTCTGTACGAGCAGTACTTC. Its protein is CAISEGALYEQYF.

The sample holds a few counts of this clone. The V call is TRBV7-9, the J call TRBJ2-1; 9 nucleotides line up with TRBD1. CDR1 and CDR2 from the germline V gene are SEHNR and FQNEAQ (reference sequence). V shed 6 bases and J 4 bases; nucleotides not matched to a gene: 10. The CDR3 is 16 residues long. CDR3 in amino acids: CASREQGASGYNEQFF. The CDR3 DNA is TGTGCCAGCAGAGAACAGGGGGCGTCTGGTTACAATGAGCAGTTCTTC.

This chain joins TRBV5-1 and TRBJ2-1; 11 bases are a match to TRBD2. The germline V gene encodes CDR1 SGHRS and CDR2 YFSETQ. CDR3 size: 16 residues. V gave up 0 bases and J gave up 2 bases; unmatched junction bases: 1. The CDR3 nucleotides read TGCGCCAGCAGCTTGGGACTAGCGGGAACCTACAATGAGCAGTTCTTC. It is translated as CASSLGLAGTYNEQFF.

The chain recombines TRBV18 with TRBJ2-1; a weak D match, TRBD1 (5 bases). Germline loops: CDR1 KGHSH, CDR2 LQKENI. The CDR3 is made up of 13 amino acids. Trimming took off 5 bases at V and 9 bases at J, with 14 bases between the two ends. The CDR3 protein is CASSSQARVEQFF. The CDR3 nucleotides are TGTGCCAGCTCATCCCAAGCCAGGGTTGAGCAGTTCTTC. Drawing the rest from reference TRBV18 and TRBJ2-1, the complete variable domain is NAGVMQNPRHLVRRRGQEARLRCSPMKGHSHVYWYRQLPEEGLKFMVYLQKENIIDESGMPKERFSAEFPKEGPSILRIQQVVRGDSAAYFCASSSQARVEQFFGPGTRLTVL.

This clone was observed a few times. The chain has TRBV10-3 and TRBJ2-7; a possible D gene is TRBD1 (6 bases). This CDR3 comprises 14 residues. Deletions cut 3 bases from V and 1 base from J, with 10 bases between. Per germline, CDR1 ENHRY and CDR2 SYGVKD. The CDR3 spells CAISDSTGSYEQYF. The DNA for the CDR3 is TGTGCCATCAGTGACTCAACAGGGTCCTACGAGCAGTACTTC.